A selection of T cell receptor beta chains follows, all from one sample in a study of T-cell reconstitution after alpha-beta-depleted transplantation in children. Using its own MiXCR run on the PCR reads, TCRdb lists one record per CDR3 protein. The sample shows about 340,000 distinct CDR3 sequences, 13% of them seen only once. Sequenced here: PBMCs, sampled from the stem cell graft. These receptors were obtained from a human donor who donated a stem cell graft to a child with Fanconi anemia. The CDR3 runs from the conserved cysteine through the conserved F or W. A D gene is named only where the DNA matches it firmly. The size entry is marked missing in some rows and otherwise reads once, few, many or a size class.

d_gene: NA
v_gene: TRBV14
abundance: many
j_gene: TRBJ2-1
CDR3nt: TGTGCCAGCAGCCCCCTCTCCTACAATGAGCAGTTCTTC
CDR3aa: CASSPLSYNEQFF

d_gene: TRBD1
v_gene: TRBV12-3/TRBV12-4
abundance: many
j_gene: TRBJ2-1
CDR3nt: TGTGCCAGCAGCTCATCCGGGACAGGGGTCGATGAGCAGTTCTTC
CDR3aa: CASSSSGTGVDEQFF

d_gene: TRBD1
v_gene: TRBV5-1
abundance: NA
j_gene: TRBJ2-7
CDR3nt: TGCGCCAGCAGTGACAGGGCGGGCTACGAGCAGTACTTC
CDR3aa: CASSDRAGYEQYF

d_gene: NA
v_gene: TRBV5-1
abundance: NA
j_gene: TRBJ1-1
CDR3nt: TGCGCCAGCAGCTTGGCTTGGGGGGACCTGAACACTGAAGCTTTCTTT
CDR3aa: CASSLAWGDLNTEAFF

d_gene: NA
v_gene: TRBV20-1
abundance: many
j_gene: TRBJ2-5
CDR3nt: TGCAGTGCTAGGTTCGCTCAAGAGACCCAGTACTTC
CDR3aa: CSARFAQETQYF

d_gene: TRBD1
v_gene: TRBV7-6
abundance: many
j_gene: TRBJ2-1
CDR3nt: TGTGCCAGCAGCACAGGGGGCGTTTACAATGAGCAGTTCTTC
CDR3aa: CASSTGGVYNEQFF

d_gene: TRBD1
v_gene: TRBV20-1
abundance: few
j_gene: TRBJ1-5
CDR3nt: TGCAGTGCTGCACAGGGGGCATCGAGCAATCAGCCCCAGCATTTT
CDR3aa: CSAAQGASSNQPQHF

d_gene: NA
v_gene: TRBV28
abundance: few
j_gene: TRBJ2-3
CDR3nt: TGTGCCAGCACCAAGATGGGGTCGGATACGCAGTATTTT
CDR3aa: CASTKMGSDTQYF

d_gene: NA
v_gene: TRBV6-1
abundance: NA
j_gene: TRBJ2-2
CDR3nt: TGTGCCAGCCGGACCCCCGGGGCCGCCGGGGAGCTGTTTTTT
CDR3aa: CASRTPGAAGELFF

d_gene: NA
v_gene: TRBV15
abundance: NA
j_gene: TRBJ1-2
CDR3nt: TGTGCCACCAGCAGAGAAATGGTACTGAACTATGGCTACACCTTC
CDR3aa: CATSREMVLNYGYTF

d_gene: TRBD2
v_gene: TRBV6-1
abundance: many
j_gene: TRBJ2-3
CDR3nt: TGTGCCAGCAGTGAACCCCCAGGGGCGGGGGGCTGGGATACGCAGTATTTT
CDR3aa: CASSEPPGAGGWDTQYF

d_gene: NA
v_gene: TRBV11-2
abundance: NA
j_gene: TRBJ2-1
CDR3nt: TGTGCCAGCAGCCCCGTGGGGTCGGTAAGGCCATACAATGAGCAGTTCTTC
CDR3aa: CASSPVGSVRPYNEQFF

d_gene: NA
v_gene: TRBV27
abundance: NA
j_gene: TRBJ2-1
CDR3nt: TGTGCCAGCAGTGTAGGACAGTGGAATGAGCAGTTCTTC
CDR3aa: CASSVGQWNEQFF

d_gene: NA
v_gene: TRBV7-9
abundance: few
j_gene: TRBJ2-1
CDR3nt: TGTGCCAGCAGCTTAAGGGCGCGCCTTGGCAATGAGCAGTTCTTC
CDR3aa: CASSLRARLGNEQFF

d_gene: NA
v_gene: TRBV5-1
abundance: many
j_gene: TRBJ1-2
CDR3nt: TGCGCCAGCAGCTCCTTACGGGATGTCGACTATGGCTACACCTTC
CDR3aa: CASSSLRDVDYGYTF

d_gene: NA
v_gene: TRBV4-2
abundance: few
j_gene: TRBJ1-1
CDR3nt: TGTGCCAGCAGCCAAGTTAAGATTGGTGCGAACATTATGAACACTGAAGCTTTCTTT
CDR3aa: CASSQVKIGANIMNTEAFF

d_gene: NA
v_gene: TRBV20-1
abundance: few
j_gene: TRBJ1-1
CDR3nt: TGCAGTGCTAGATCGGGACATCCGAACACTGAAGCTTTCTTT
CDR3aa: CSARSGHPNTEAFF

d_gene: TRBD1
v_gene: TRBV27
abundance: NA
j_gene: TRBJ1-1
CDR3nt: TGTGCCAGCAGTTTACGGACAGGGGGGTACACTGAAGCTTTCTTT
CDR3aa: CASSLRTGGYTEAFF

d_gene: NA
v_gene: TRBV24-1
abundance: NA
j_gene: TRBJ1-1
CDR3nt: TGTGCCACCAGTGATTGGAGGAACACTGAAGCTTTCTTT
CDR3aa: CATSDWRNTEAFF

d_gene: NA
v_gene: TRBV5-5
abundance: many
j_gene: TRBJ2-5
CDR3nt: TGTGCCAGCAGCCCTGAAACAGGGTCCCAAGAGACCCAGTACTTC
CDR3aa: CASSPETGSQETQYF

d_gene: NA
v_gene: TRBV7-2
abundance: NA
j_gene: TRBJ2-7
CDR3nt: TGTGCCAGCAGCTTTCGCGGGAAATACGAGCAGTACTTC
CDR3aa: CASSFRGKYEQYF

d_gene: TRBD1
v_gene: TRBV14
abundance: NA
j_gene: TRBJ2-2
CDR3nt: TGTGCCAGCAGACCAACCGGGACAGCGAACACCGGGGAGCTGTTTTTT
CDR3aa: CASRPTGTANTGELFF

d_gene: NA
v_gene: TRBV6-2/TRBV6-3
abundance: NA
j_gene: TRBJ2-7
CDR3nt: TGTGCCAGCAGTTATGCCCGGGTTCCTTCCTACGAGCAGTACTTC
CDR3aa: CASSYARVPSYEQYF

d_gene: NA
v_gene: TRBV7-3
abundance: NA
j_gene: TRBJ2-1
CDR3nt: TGTGCCAGCAGCCCGGGGCCTCCTAGCTCCTACAATGAGCAGTTCTTC
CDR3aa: CASSPGPPSSYNEQFF

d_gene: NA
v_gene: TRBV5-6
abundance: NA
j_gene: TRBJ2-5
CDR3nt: TGTGCCAGCAGCTTTGGCATGGACGCAGAGACCCAGTACTTC
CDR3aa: CASSFGMDAETQYF

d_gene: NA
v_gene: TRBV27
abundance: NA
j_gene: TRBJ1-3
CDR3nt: TGTGCCAGCGGGGGGGGCCCGGAATCTGGAAACACCATATATTTT
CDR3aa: CASGGGPESGNTIYF

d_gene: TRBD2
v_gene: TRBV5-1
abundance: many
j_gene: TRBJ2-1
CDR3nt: TGCGCCAGCAGCTCGTTAGCGGGGGCAAGTTATGAGCAGTTCTTC
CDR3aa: CASSSLAGASYEQFF

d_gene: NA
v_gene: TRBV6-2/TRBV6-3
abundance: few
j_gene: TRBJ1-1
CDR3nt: TGTGCCACCCTTCTGTCGGTACGACGGAACACTGAAGCTTTCTTT
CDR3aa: CATLLSVRRNTEAFF

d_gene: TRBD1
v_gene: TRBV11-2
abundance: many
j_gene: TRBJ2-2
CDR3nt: TGTGCCAGCAGCCCTATTTACAGGGGTCACGGGGAGCTGTTTTTT
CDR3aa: CASSPIYRGHGELFF